The clone carrying this T cell receptor beta chain showed up just a few times. Its antigen is as yet unknown. The sample originates from a study of identical twins. The germline CDR1 and CDR2 sequences are SGHRS and YFSETQ. The CDR3 runs 14 residues. V dropped 6 bases and J dropped 0 bases, with 12 bases sitting between them. Broader study findings: The authors noted that invariant MAIT and iNKT cells could partly confound zero-insertion analyses.

cDNA carried unique molecular identifiers, and a universal primer site was added by template switching. One entry per CDR3 protein, called by TCRdb with MiXCR from the 5' RACE reads. The data contain some 1,600,000 distinct CDR3 sequences, more than 30% of them singletons. This chain joins TRBV5-1 and TRBJ1-1, with no clear D. The sample was cord blood. This clonotype originated in a newborn girl in good health. In DNA form, the CDR3 reads TGCGCCAGCAAGGACGGTGCTATGAACACTGAAGCTTTCTTT. Encoded protein: CASKDGAMNTEAFF.